This T cell receptor (beta chain) originates from a study of blood T cell repertoires in COVID-19. Across the study: In each case, the material was cDNA or gDNA derived from T cells, B-cell-depleted T cells, or PBMCs.

The V end lost 5 bases, the J end lost 5 bases, and 17 bases lay between the germline ends. In germline, CDR1 is SGHTA, CDR2 FQGNSA. This CDR3 has 15 residues. Authors' processing steps: Estimation of nucleated cell counts relied on the amplification of reference gene primers. Clones were read by immunoSEQ multiplex PCR, and TCRdb kept only the in-frame ones, dropping some. V and J calls and clone size come straight from that table; D and trimming were deduced from the DNA. This table has 67,000 or so clones, 81% appearing once. The TCR was taken from an older woman with acute or convalescent COVID-19. The rearrangement uses TRBV7-2 and TRBJ2-3, with D possibly matching TRBD2 (5 bases). The material sequenced was peripheral blood. CDR3 in DNA: TGTGCCAGCAGCCTACACCGGGGTTCGGGAGATACGCAGTATTTT. It encodes CASSLHRGSGDTQYF.